The rows below give T cell receptor beta chains drawn from one sample of a study of sequential checkpoint blockade in melanoma. TCRdb's copy holds only in-frame clones and misses some; the assay was immunoSEQ multiplex PCR. The sample yields 15,000 to 20,000 clones, more than 60% seen once. Sample: CD8+ T cells sorted from blood (inferred from file names), taken from a patient given nivolumab and ipilimumab in sequence. These receptors were collected from a human donor with melanoma. Each CDR3 is given with its conserved first and last residue. Fields, in order: clone size, V gene, CDR3 length, J gene, D gene, CDR3 protein, CDR3 DNA. D genes are given only for firm matches. Clone size appears in some rows only: once, few, many, or a class for an expanded clone.

clone_size: once
v_call: TRBV6-1
cdr3_length: 15
j_call: TRBJ1-1
d_call: TRBD1
cdr3_aa: CASSEFAGGTTEAFF
cdr3_nt: TGTGCCAGCAGTGAATTCGCAGGGGGAACCACTGAAGCTTTCTTT

clone_size: -
v_call: TRBV10-3
cdr3_length: 16
j_call: TRBJ2-2
d_call: -
cdr3_aa: CAISESPGQNTGELFF
cdr3_nt: TGTGCCATCAGTGAGTCCCCGGGACAGAACACCGGGGAGCTGTTTTTT

clone_size: -
v_call: TRBV5-6
cdr3_length: 15
j_call: TRBJ2-2
d_call: -
cdr3_aa: CASSLNREGTGELFF
cdr3_nt: TGTGCCAGCAGCTTGAACAGGGAAGGCACCGGGGAGCTGTTTTTT

clone_size: -
v_call: TRBV6-1
cdr3_length: 15
j_call: TRBJ2-6
d_call: -
cdr3_aa: CASSEAGQGANVLTF
cdr3_nt: TGTGCCAGCAGTGAAGCTGGGCAAGGGGCCAACGTCCTGACTTTC

clone_size: -
v_call: TRBV9
cdr3_length: 17
j_call: TRBJ1-3
d_call: TRBD1
cdr3_aa: CASSVRQGEDAGNTIYF
cdr3_nt: TGTGCCAGCAGCGTTAGACAGGGGGAGGATGCTGGAAACACCATATATTTT

clone_size: -
v_call: TRBV19
cdr3_length: 12
j_call: TRBJ2-3
d_call: -
cdr3_aa: CAAGRYTDTQYF
cdr3_nt: TGTGCCGCGGGGCGTTACACAGATACGCAGTATTTT

clone_size: few
v_call: TRBV6-5
cdr3_length: 15
j_call: TRBJ1-2
d_call: -
cdr3_aa: CASSPSTGPYYGYTF
cdr3_nt: TGTGCCAGCAGCCCTTCGACAGGACCCTACTATGGCTACACCTTC

clone_size: -
v_call: TRBV29-1
cdr3_length: 14
j_call: TRBJ2-3
d_call: -
cdr3_aa: CSAFPEAVTHTQYF
cdr3_nt: TGCAGCGCTTTCCCAGAAGCGGTCACACATACGCAGTATTTT

clone_size: few
v_call: TRBV10-3
cdr3_length: 11
j_call: TRBJ1-2
d_call: -
cdr3_aa: CAIADTPVCTF
cdr3_nt: TGTGCCATCGCGGACACACCGGTCTGCACCTTC

clone_size: -
v_call: TRBV13
cdr3_length: 16
j_call: TRBJ2-3
d_call: TRBD1
cdr3_aa: CASSPALTGGKDTQYF
cdr3_nt: TGTGCCAGCAGCCCGGCCTTGACAGGGGGGAAAGATACGCAGTATTTT

clone_size: -
v_call: TRBV27
cdr3_length: 12
j_call: TRBJ2-7
d_call: -
cdr3_aa: CATQTRGLEQYF
cdr3_nt: TGTGCCACCCAAACAAGGGGCCTTGAGCAGTACTTC

clone_size: -
v_call: TRBV4-3
cdr3_length: 15
j_call: TRBJ2-7
d_call: -
cdr3_aa: CASSQDPGSFSEQYF
cdr3_nt: TGCGCCAGCAGCCAAGACCCCGGTAGTTTTTCCGAGCAGTACTTC

clone_size: -
v_call: TRBV10-3
cdr3_length: 14
j_call: TRBJ2-7
d_call: -
cdr3_aa: CAISEAQGTYEQYF
cdr3_nt: TGTGCCATCTCAGAGGCTCAGGGTACCTACGAGCAGTACTTC

clone_size: few
v_call: TRBV7-9
cdr3_length: 13
j_call: TRBJ1-1
d_call: -
cdr3_aa: CASGLTYGTEAFF
cdr3_nt: TGTGCCAGCGGGCTCACATATGGGACTGAAGCTTTCTTT

clone_size: -
v_call: TRBV9
cdr3_length: 13
j_call: TRBJ1-5
d_call: -
cdr3_aa: CASSVVGVPAQHF
cdr3_nt: TGTGCCAGCAGCGTAGTGGGCGTGCCAGCCCAGCATTTT

clone_size: -
v_call: TRBV9
cdr3_length: 14
j_call: TRBJ1-2
d_call: TRBD1
cdr3_aa: CASSVPFGQDGYTF
cdr3_nt: TGTGCCAGCAGCGTCCCGTTTGGACAGGATGGCTACACCTTC

clone_size: -
v_call: TRBV5-6
cdr3_length: 13
j_call: TRBJ2-5
d_call: -
cdr3_aa: CASSLGGYETQYF
cdr3_nt: TGTGCCAGCAGCTTGGGAGGGTACGAGACCCAGTACTTC

clone_size: -
v_call: TRBV29-1
cdr3_length: 12
j_call: TRBJ1-1
d_call: TRBD1
cdr3_aa: CSTPGGRAEAFF
cdr3_nt: TGCAGCACCCCAGGGGGGCGGGCTGAAGCTTTCTTT

clone_size: few
v_call: TRBV27
cdr3_length: 16
j_call: TRBJ1-4
d_call: -
cdr3_aa: CASSDGEGSTNEKLFF
cdr3_nt: TGTGCCAGCAGTGACGGGGAGGGTTCAACTAATGAAAAACTGTTTTTT

clone_size: -
v_call: TRBV7-3
cdr3_length: 15
j_call: TRBJ1-6
d_call: TRBD1
cdr3_aa: CASSTRQGADSPLHF
cdr3_nt: TGTGCCAGCAGCACGCGACAGGGGGCAGATTCACCCCTCCACTTT

clone_size: -
v_call: TRBV15
cdr3_length: 16
j_call: TRBJ2-2
d_call: TRBD1
cdr3_aa: CATSVTGGDGAGELFF
cdr3_nt: TGTGCCACCAGCGTGACAGGGGGCGACGGGGCCGGGGAGCTGTTTTTT

clone_size: -
v_call: TRBV5-3
cdr3_length: 16
j_call: TRBJ1-4
d_call: TRBD1
cdr3_aa: CARSCLLDRGNEKLFF
cdr3_nt: TGTGCCAGAAGCTGTCTTTTGGACAGGGGTAATGAAAAACTGTTTTTT